A selection of T cell receptor beta chains follows, all from one sample in a study of blood T cell repertoires in COVID-19. Here immunoSEQ multiplex PCR was the method, and the copy in TCRdb shows in-frame clones only, minus some. The repertoire has approximately 170,000 clones, 88% of them found once; the top ten carry roughly 2%. Specimen: peripheral blood. All receptors derive from a man aged 45 to 65 who had recovered from COVID-19. The CDR3 runs from the conserved cysteine through the conserved F or W. The D gene is left open where the match is weak.

>TRBJ1-4|NA|TRBV3-1/TRBV3-2
TGTGCCAGCAGCCTCGGGTGGGGCGGTTATGAAAAACTGTTTTTT
CASSLGWGGYEKLFF
>TRBJ1-2|NA|TRBV28
TGTGCCAGCAGTTTATCAGGGGCGCCCTACACCTTC
CASSLSGAPYTF
>TRBJ2-2|TRBD1|TRBV5-6
TGTGCCAGCAGCTCGGGGACAGGGGTGAACACCGGGGAGCTGTTTTTT
CASSSGTGVNTGELFF
>TRBJ2-7|NA|TRBV2
TGTGCCAGCGGGACACTGGAAAGCTACGAGCAGTACTTC
CASGTLESYEQYF
>TRBJ2-4|TRBD1|TRBV28
TGTGCCAGCAGCACCAGGACAGGGACGGGAAACATTCAGTACTTC
CASSTRTGTGNIQYF
>TRBJ1-5|NA|TRBV6-5
TGTGCCAGCAGTTACTCGAAGGCGGCCAATCAGCCCCAGCATTTT
CASSYSKAANQPQHF
>TRBJ1-2|NA|TRBV29-1
TGCAGCGTTGAAGATCGGCCCCTAAGGGGCTATGGCTACACCTTC
CSVEDRPLRGYGYTF
>TRBJ2-7|TRBD1|TRBV4-3
TGCGCCAGCAGCCTTTCCCCCGGACAGGGGCCGCCTAGCTCCTACGAGCAGTACTTC
CASSLSPGQGPPSSYEQYF
>TRBJ2-1|NA|TRBV21-1
TGTGCCAGCAGCAAAGGATCAGGGCCTGGCCATGAGCAGTTCTTC
CASSKGSGPGHEQFF
>TRBJ2-7|TRBD2|TRBV5-1
TGCGCCAGCAGCTCGGCTAGCGGGGGACCGTCCTACGAGCAGTACTTC
CASSSASGGPSYEQYF
>TRBJ2-5|NA|TRBV30
TGTGCCTGGAGTAGACGGGGGCCGCGACAGGGAGGAGAGACCCAGTACTTC
CAWSRRGPRQGGETQYF
>TRBJ2-2|TRBD2|TRBV9
TGTGCCAGCAGCGTAGTAACTAGCGGGGCTGGGGAGCTGTTTTTT
CASSVVTSGAGELFF
>TRBJ2-5|NA|TRBV10-1
TGCGCCAGCAGTGACCCTCTTGACACCCAAGAGACCCAGTACTTC
CASSDPLDTQETQYF